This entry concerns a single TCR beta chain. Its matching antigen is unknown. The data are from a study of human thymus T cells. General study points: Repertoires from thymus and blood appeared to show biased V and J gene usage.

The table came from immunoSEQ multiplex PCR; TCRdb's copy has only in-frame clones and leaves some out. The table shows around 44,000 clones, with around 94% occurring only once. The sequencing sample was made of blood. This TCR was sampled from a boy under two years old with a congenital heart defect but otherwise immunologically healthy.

The CDR3 DNA is TGCGCCAGCAGTTTGCCTGGGGGAGGAGAGACCCAGTACTTC. This translates into CASSLPGGGETQYF. V gene TRBV5-1 combines with J gene TRBJ2-5; TRBD2 is a possible D gene (6 bases). The length of the CDR3 is 14 residues. Germline values: CDR1 SGHRS, CDR2 YFSETQ. V was clipped by 5 bases and J by 4 bases, with 15 bases between them.